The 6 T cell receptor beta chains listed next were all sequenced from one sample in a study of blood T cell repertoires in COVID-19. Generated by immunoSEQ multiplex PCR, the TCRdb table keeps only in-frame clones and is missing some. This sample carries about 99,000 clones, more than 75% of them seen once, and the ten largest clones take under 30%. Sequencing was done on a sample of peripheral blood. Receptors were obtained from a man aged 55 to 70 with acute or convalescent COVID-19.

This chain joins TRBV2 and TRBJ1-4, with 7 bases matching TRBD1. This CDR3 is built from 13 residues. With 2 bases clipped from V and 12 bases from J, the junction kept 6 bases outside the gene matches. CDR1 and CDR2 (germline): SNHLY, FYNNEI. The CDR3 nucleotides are TGTGCCAGCAGTGAAACAGGGGTGGGGGAACTGTTTTTT. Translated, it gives CASSETGVGELFF.

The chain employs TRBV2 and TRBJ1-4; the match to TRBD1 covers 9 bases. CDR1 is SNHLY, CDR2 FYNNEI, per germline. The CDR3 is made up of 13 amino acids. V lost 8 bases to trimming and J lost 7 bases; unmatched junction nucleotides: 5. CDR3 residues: CASGRDRVEKLFF. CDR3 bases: TGTGCCAGCGGCCGGGACAGGGTTGAAAAACTGTTTTTT. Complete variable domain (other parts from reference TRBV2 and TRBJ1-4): EPEVTQTPSHQVTQMGQEVILRCVPISNHLYFYWYRQILGQKVEFLVSFYNNEISEKSEIFDDQFSVERPDGSNFTLKIRSTKLEDSAMYFCASGRDRVEKLFFGSGTQLSVL.

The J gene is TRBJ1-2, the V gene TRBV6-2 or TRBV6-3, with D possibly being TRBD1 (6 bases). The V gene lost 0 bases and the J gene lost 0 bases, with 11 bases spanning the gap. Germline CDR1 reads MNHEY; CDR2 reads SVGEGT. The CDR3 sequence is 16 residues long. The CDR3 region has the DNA TGTGCCAGCAGTTACTCCCGGACAGCGCCTAACTATGGCTACACCTTC. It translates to CASSYSRTAPNYGYTF.

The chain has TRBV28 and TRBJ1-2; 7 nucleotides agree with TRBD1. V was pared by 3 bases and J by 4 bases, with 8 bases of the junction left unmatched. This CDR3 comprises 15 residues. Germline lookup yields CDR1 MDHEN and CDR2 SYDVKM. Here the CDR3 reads CASSLNGQGGYGYTF. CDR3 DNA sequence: TGTGCCAGCAGTTTGAATGGCCAGGGGGGCTATGGCTACACCTTC.

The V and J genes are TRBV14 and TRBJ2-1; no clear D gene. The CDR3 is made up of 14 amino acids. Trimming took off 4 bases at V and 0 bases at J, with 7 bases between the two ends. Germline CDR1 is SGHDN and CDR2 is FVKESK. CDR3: CASSRRSSYNEQFF. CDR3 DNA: TGTGCCAGCAGCCGCCGGAGCTCCTACAATGAGCAGTTCTTC.

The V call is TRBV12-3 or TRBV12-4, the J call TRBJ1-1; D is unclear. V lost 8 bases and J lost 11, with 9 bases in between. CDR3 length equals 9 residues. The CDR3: CASGRLAFF. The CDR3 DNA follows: TGTGCCAGCGGCCGATTGGCTTTCTTT.